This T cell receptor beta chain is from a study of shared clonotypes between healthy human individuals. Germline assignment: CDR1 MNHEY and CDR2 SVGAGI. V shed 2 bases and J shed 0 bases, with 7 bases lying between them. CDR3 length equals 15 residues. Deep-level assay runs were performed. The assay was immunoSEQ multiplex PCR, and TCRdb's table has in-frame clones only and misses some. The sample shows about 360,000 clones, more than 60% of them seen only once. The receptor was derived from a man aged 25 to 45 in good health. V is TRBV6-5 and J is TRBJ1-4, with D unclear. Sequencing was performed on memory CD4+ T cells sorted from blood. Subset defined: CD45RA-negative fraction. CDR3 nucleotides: TGTGCCAGCAGTTACCAACCAGCAACTAATGAAAAACTGTTTTTT. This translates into CASSYQPATNEKLFF.